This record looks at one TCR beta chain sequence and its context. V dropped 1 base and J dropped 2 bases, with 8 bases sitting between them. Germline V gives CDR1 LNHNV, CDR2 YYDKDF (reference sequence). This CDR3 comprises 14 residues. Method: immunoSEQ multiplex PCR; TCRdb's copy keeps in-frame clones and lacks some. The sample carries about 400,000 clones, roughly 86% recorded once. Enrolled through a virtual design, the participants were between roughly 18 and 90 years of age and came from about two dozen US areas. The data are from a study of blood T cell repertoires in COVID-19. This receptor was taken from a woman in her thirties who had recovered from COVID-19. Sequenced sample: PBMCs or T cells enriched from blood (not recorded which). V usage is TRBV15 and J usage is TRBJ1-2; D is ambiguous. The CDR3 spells CATSRVNGNYGYTF. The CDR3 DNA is TGTGCCACCAGCAGAGTCAACGGGAACTATGGCTACACCTTC.